The 18 T cell receptor beta chains given below trace back to one sample, sequenced in a study of OX40 agonist ivuxolimab in advanced cancers. The protocol was immunoSEQ multiplex PCR, while the TCRdb copy is restricted to in-frame clones and leaves out a portion. Of more than 50,000 clones in the sample, approximately 75% were seen once. This material consisted of CD4+ or CD8+ T cells sorted from blood, taken in a trial of the OX40 agonist ivuxolimab. These receptor sequences come from an adult with an advanced solid tumor such as melanoma, head and neck, liver or kidney cancer.

The CDR3 nucleotides are TGTGCCAGTAGTAGTAGTCAGGGGGTGCCCGGGGAGCTGTTTTTT. It specifies CASSSSQGVPGELFF. This chain uses TRBV19 with TRBJ2-2, with 7 nucleotides matching TRBD1. The germline V gene encodes CDR1 LNHDA and CDR2 SQIVND (reference sequence). The CDR3 totals 15 residues. V was clipped by 4 bases and J by 6 bases; unmatched bases: 8.

The rearrangement joins TRBV9 to TRBJ2-3; the match to TRBD2 covers 9 bases. Germline CDR1 reads SGDLS; CDR2 reads YYNGEE. With 0 bases clipped from V and 0 bases from J, the junction kept 5 bases outside the gene matches. The CDR3 loop spans 17 amino acids. As DNA, the CDR3 is TGTGCCAGCAGCGTAGTCGCCAGCGGGGGGAGCACAGATACGCAGTATTTT. Translating it yields CASSVVASGGSTDTQYF.

The CDR3 sequence: CASSEAVHYGYTF. The CDR3 region has the DNA TGTGCCAGCAGTGAAGCGGTACACTATGGCTACACCTTC. The V call is TRBV25-1, the J call TRBJ1-2, with no clear D. Germline lookup yields CDR1 MGHDK and CDR2 SYGVNS. The CDR3 spans 13 residues. V lost 2 bases and J lost 3, with 7 bases in between.

J is TRBJ1-2 and V is TRBV5-5; D gene ambiguous. Germline CDR1 is SGHKS and CDR2 is YYEKEE (reference sequence). V was shortened by 4 bases and J by 3 bases, with 19 bases between the two germline ends. The CDR3 is made up of 16 amino acids. The CDR3, as DNA: TGTGCCAGCAGCCTGGCCATTTTAAGGATTGACTATGGCTACACCTTC. Translation gives CASSLAILRIDYGYTF.

This clone was seen more than once but under ten times. This chain joins TRBV9 and TRBJ1-4, with TRBD1 identical over 11 bases. The V gene end was trimmed by 4 bases and the J gene end by 7 bases; junction bases not matched to a gene: 6. The CDR3 is 15 residues long. Germline CDR1 reads SGDLS; CDR2 reads YYNGEE. The DNA of the CDR3 is TGTGCCAGCAGCCCCCGGACAGGGGGCGGTGAAAAACTGTTTTTT. Protein product: CASSPRTGGGEKLFF.

The V call is TRBV7-2, the J call TRBJ1-5; 8 bases are a match to TRBD1. The CDR3 contains 13 residues. Germline loops: CDR1 SGHTA, CDR2 FQGNSA. With V trimmed by 0 bases and J by 11 bases, 3 bases remained unmatched. CDR3 sequence: CASSLAQGGAQHF. The CDR3 DNA is TGTGCCAGCAGCTTAGCACAGGGGGGAGCCCAGCATTTT.

J is TRBJ1-2 and V is TRBV6-5; D ambiguous. With 4 bases removed from V and 7 bases from J, the gap between germline ends came to 10 bases. CDR1 and CDR2 from the germline V gene are MNHEY and SVGAGI. The CDR3 covers 12 residues. The CDR3 is CASSLEGFGYTF. The CDR3 coding sequence is TGTGCCAGCAGTTTGGAGGGCTTTGGCTACACCTTC.

This sequence joins TRBV10-3 and TRBJ1-2; D possibly corresponds to TRBD1 (5 bases). The germline V gene encodes CDR1 ENHRY and CDR2 SYGVKD. The CDR3 is 12 residues long. V lost 2 bases and J 5 bases, leaving 6 bases between the germline ends. The CDR3, as DNA: TGTGCCATCAGTGAGGGGGGGTATGGCTACACCTTC. Translated, it gives CAISEGGYGYTF.

The chain combines TRBV6-6 with TRBJ1-6, with 9 bases lining up with TRBD1. The CDR3 is made up of 16 amino acids. V shed 2 bases and J 7 bases; nucleotides not matched to a gene: 6. CDR1 and CDR2 from the germline V gene are MNHNY and SVGAGI (reference sequence). The CDR3 nucleotides read TGTGCCAGCAGTTACCGGGACAGGGAGGGAAATTCACCCCTCCACTTT. This codes for CASSYRDREGNSPLHF.

This clone was detected only a few times. V gene TRBV30 combines with J gene TRBJ1-1; tentative D call: TRBD1 (5 bases). V gave up 0 bases and J gave up 5 bases, with 7 bases separating them. Germline lookup yields CDR1 GTSNPN and CDR2 SVGIG (reference sequence). The CDR3 totals 12 residues. CDR3 amino acids: CAWSVRGTEAFF. Here the CDR3 DNA reads TGTGCCTGGAGTGTACGGGGGACTGAAGCTTTCTTT. The full variable domain, with the rest looked up from reference TRBV30 and TRBJ1-1, is SQTIHQWPATLVQPVGSPLSLECTVEGTSNPNLYWYRQAAGRGLQLLFYSVGIGQISSEVPQNLSASRPQDRQFILSSKKLLLSDSGFYLCAWSVRGTEAFFGQGTRLTVV.

V gene TRBV15 combines with J gene TRBJ1-6; tentatively, D is TRBD1 (5 bases). The CDR3 consists of 16 residues. The V end lost 8 bases, the J end lost 6 bases, and 20 bases lay between the germline ends. Germline CDR1 is LNHNV and CDR2 is YYDKDF (reference sequence). The CDR3 DNA is TGTGCCACCTCGGGAGGGACCTCCCCTCTTAATTCACCCCTCCACTTT. As protein: CATSGGTSPLNSPLHF.

The chain employs TRBV28 and TRBJ1-4, with D tentatively TRBD1 (5 bases). This CDR3 spans 14 amino acids. Trimming stripped 3 bases from V and 4 bases from J, with 9 bases between. Germline V gives CDR1 MDHEN, CDR2 SYDVKM. Here the CDR3 DNA reads TGTGCCAGCAGTTTGTGGGGGGTTAATGAAAAACTGTTTTTT. It is translated as CASSLWGVNEKLFF.

This chain joins TRBV7-9 and TRBJ2-1; 9 positions agree with TRBD2. This CDR3 region has 16 residues. CDR1 and CDR2 from the germline V gene are SEHNR and FQNEAQ (reference sequence). V shed 2 bases, J shed 5 bases, and the junction held 7 bases outside the gene matches. CDR3: CASSLSAGGLHNEQFF. CDR3 sequence (DNA): TGTGCCAGCAGCTTATCAGCGGGAGGTCTGCACAATGAGCAGTTCTTC.

This chain connects TRBV7-6 to TRBJ2-7; D call uncertain. The CDR3 has 14 amino acids. V was pared by 1 base and J by 3 bases, with 10 bases between. Germline V gene sequence: CDR1 SGHVS, CDR2 FNYEAQ. This chain's CDR3 is CASSLEPSSYEQYF. The DNA of the CDR3 is TGTGCCAGCAGCTTAGAACCCAGCAGCTACGAGCAGTACTTC.

This sequence joins TRBV18 and TRBJ2-5, with 13 bases identical to TRBD2. J gave up 4 bases and V 1 base, and 3 bases lay outside the gene matches. Germline CDR1 KGHSH, CDR2 LQKENI. This CDR3 comprises 16 residues. The CDR3 sequence is CASSPQTSGGSETQYF. The CDR3 DNA reads as TGTGCCAGCTCACCACAGACTAGCGGGGGGTCAGAGACCCAGTACTTC. Full variable domain (outside the CDR3, taken from reference TRBV18 and TRBJ2-5): NAGVMQNPRHLVRRRGQEARLRCSPMKGHSHVYWYRQLPEEGLKFMVYLQKENIIDESGMPKERFSAEFPKEGPSILRIQQVVRGDSAAYFCASSPQTSGGSETQYFGPGTRLLVL.

The chain combines TRBV7-9 with TRBJ2-1, with 7 bases that match TRBD1. The germline CDR1 and CDR2 sequences are SEHNR and FQNEAQ (reference sequence). Germline trimming cut 2 bases from V and 2 bases from J; bases unmatched to any gene: 6. The length of the CDR3 is 16 residues. The CDR3 sequence: CASSLRAQGAYNEQFF. The CDR3 DNA follows: TGTGCCAGCAGCTTAAGGGCGCAGGGGGCCTACAATGAGCAGTTCTTC.

The V and J genes are TRBV7-2 and TRBJ2-7; possibly TRBD1 for D (6 bases). CDR1 SGHTA and CDR2 FQGNSA come from the germline V gene. The CDR3 runs to 13 residues. The V gene lost 5 bases and the J gene lost 5 bases, with 13 bases spanning the gap. CDR3 loop: CASSRDRSNEQYF. CDR3 in DNA: TGTGCCAGCAGCCGCGACAGGTCCAACGAGCAGTACTTC.

The gene calls are TRBV27 and TRBJ1-1; a possible D gene is TRBD1 (6 bases). In germline, CDR1 is MNHEY, CDR2 SMNVEV (reference sequence). V was trimmed by 5 bases and J by 4 bases, leaving 20 bases between them. CDR3 length: 16 amino acids. The CDR3 coding sequence is TGTGCCAGCAGTAGCCCAGTGATGGGGGCAGGCACTGAAGCTTTCTTT. This encodes CASSSPVMGAGTEAFF.